Presented here are 12 T cell receptor beta chains from one specimen sequenced in a study of T-cell memory formation after mild COVID-19. MiXCR, applied by TCRdb to the 5' RACE reads, yields one record per CDR3 protein. This sample has approximately 210,000 distinct CDR3 sequences; 27% occur once, and the top ten carry roughly 11%. The material sequenced was PBMCs or a T cell subset sorted from them (not recorded which). The source of these receptors is an adult woman who had mild COVID-19 (a few samples of this study predate the infection). Cell type and time point are not known.

The rearrangement uses TRBV7-3 and TRBJ1-1, with 11 bases identical to TRBD1. Germline CDR1 and CDR2: SGHTA and FQGTGA. Trimming cost V 5 bases and J 3 bases; bases outside gene matches: 8. This CDR3 spans 16 amino acids. CDR3 region: CASSPGQGDVDTEAFF. CDR3 DNA: TGTGCCAGCAGCCCGGGACAGGGGGATGTGGACACTGAAGCTTTCTTT. Filled out from reference TRBV7-3 and TRBJ1-1, the complete variable domain reads GAGVSQTPSNKVTEKGKYVELRCDPISGHTALYWYRQSLGQGPEFLIYFQGTGAADDSGLPNDRFFAVRPEGSVSTLKIQRTERGDSAVYLCASSPGQGDVDTEAFFGQGTRLTVV.

This clonotype showed up just a few times. The chain employs TRBV10-3 and TRBJ2-7, with TRBD2 matching 10 bases. The germline CDR1 and CDR2 sequences are ENHRY and SYGVKD. CDR3 size: 17 residues. Trimming took 4 bases from V and 1 from J; bases not matched to a gene: 10. The chain's CDR3 is CAISAGTSVVGSYEQYF. The CDR3 nucleotides are TGTGCCATCAGTGCCGGGACTAGCGTCGTCGGGTCCTACGAGCAGTACTTC.

This clonotype has ten or more counts. The chain joins TRBV9 to TRBJ2-5; 12 nucleotides line up with TRBD2. The CDR3 length is 16 residues. V lost 6 bases, J lost 2 bases, and 8 bases stayed unmatched. Germline CDR1 SGDLS, CDR2 YYNGEE. CDR3 sequence (DNA): TGTGCCAGCATGTTGTCTAGCGGGAGGGATCAAGAGACCCAGTACTTC. This codes for CASMLSSGRDQETQYF.

This rearrangement joins TRBV7-9 to TRBJ2-7, with D hard to call. Germline loops: CDR1 SEHNR, CDR2 FQNEAQ (reference sequence). Between the trimmed V and J ends, which lost 7 bases and 1 base, there was a span of 17 bases. The CDR3 has 15 residues. CDR3 sequence reads: CASTPLIPGSYEQYF. CDR3 DNA sequence: TGTGCCAGCACACCGCTAATCCCAGGATCCTACGAGCAGTACTTC.

This chain links TRBV12-3 or TRBV12-4 with TRBJ1-4; D remains ambiguous. This CDR3 has 14 amino acids. The ends were cut back, 3 bases at V and 4 bases at J, with 9 bases in the middle. The CDR3 reads CASSFWRFNEKLFF. CDR3 bases: TGTGCCAGCAGTTTTTGGAGATTTAATGAAAAACTGTTTTTT.

This clonotype was seen a handful of times. An end of the junction does not agree with germline; a read error may underlie this. The chain carries TRBV12-3 or TRBV12-4 and TRBJ2-2; the D gene is possibly TRBD2 (6 bases). There are 12 residues in the CDR3. In nucleotides, the CDR3 is TGTGCGAGCACCGTACGGAGGGAGGAGCTGTTTTTT. Protein product: CASTVRREELFF.

The chain links TRBV4-1 to TRBJ2-1, with a possible D match to TRBD1 (6 bases). Germline-derived CDR1 and CDR2 are MGHRA and YSYEKL. Deletions cut 4 bases from V and 5 bases from J, with 12 bases between. CDR3 length: 14 residues. The CDR3 DNA reads as TGCGCCAGCAGCCTATGGACAGCCAACAATGAGCAGTTCTTC. Translated, it gives CASSLWTANNEQFF.

The CDR3 sequence: CASSFPGTSVENEQFF. The DNA of the CDR3 is TGTGCCAGCAGCTTCCCCGGGACTAGCGTTGAGAATGAGCAGTTCTTC. The rearrangement uses TRBV7-9 and TRBJ2-1, with 10 bases identical to TRBD2. V was pared by 3 bases and J by 7 bases, with 9 bases of the junction left unmatched. The V gene's germline CDR1 is SEHNR and CDR2 FQNEAQ (reference sequence). This CDR3 contains 16 residues. The whole variable domain, remainder taken from reference TRBV7-9 and TRBJ2-1, is DTGVSQNPRHKITKRGQNVTFRCDPISEHNRLYWYRQTLGQGPEFLTYFQNEAQLEKSRLLSDRFSAERPKGSFSTLEIQRTEQGDSAMYLCASSFPGTSVENEQFFGPGTRLTVL.

In this sample, this clonotype turned up a few times. This chain links TRBV7-9 with TRBJ2-5; possible D gene TRBD1, 5 bases. With 4 bases removed from V and 10 bases from J, the gap between germline ends came to 10 bases. Germline values: CDR1 SEHNR, CDR2 FQNEAQ (reference sequence). The CDR3 contains 11 residues. The DNA of the CDR3 is TGTGCCAGCAGCTCCCCAGGGAACCAGTACTTC. Translating gives CASSSPGNQYF.

In its sample, this clonotype was seen many times. The chain employs TRBV15 and TRBJ1-2; a weak D match, TRBD1 (6 bases). Germline CDR1 and CDR2: LNHNV and YYDKDF (reference sequence). CDR3 length: 15 amino acids. Trimming took 1 base from V and 2 from J, leaving 11 bases between them. This CDR3 reads CATSRVPGANYGYTF. CDR3 nucleotide sequence: TGTGCCACCAGCAGAGTCCCGGGGGCGAACTATGGCTACACCTTC. Combining the CDR3 with reference TRBV15 and TRBJ1-2 gives the whole variable domain DAMVIQNPRYQVTQFGKPVTLSCSQTLNHNVMYWYQQKSSQAPKLLFHYYDKDFNNEADTPDNFQSRRPNTSFCFLDIRSPGLGDTAMYLCATSRVPGANYGYTFGSGTRLTVV.

This clonotype was observed a handful of times. V gene TRBV25-1 combines with J gene TRBJ2-7, with unresolved D. CDR1 is MGHDK and CDR2 is SYGVNS in the germline V gene. Trimming removed 3 bases from V and 3 bases from J, with 18 bases in between. CDR3 length equals 16 residues. The CDR3 here is CASSEVGFSTFYEQYF. CDR3 in DNA: TGTGCCAGCAGTGAGGTGGGATTCTCAACCTTCTACGAGCAGTACTTC.

V gene TRBV12-3 or TRBV12-4 combines with J gene TRBJ2-2, with 7 nucleotides matching TRBD2. The length of the CDR3 is 15 residues. V lost 1 base to trimming and J lost 4 bases; unmatched junction nucleotides: 3. DNA of the CDR3: TGTGCCAGCAGTTTAGGTCTAGCGGTCACCGGGGAGCTGTTTTTT. Protein product: CASSLGLAVTGELFF.